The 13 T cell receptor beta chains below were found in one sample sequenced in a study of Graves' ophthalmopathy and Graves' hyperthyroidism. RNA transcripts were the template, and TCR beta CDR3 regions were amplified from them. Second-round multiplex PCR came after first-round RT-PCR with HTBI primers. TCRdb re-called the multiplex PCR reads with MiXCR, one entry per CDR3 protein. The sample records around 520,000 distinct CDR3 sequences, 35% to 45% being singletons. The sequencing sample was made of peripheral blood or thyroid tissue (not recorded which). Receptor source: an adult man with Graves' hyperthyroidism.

The CDR3 nucleotides read TGCAGCTCACCTTCAACAGGGAATGGCTACACCTTC. Translated, it gives CSSPSTGNGYTF. This rearrangement joins TRBV29-1 to TRBJ1-2, with D maybe TRBD1 (6 bases). V dropped 8 bases and J dropped 6 bases, with 16 bases sitting between them. The germline gives CDR1 SQVTM, CDR2 ANQGSEA. This CDR3 comprises 12 residues.

This chain's CDR3 is CASSEMTGTYGYTF. DNA for the CDR3: TGTGCCAGCAGTGAAATGACAGGGACCTATGGCTACACCTTC. The V gene is TRBV2, the J gene TRBJ1-2; TRBD1 matches 7 bases. Trimming took 2 bases from V and 4 from J; bases not matched to a gene: 4. Germline CDR1 is SNHLY and CDR2 is FYNNEI. The CDR3 runs to 14 residues.

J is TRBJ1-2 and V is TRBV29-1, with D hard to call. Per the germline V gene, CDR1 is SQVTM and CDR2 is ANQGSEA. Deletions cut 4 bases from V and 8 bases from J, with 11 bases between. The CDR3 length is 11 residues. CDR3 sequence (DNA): TGCAGCGTTGCACTAGCGGGAGGCTACACCTTC. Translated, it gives CSVALAGGYTF.

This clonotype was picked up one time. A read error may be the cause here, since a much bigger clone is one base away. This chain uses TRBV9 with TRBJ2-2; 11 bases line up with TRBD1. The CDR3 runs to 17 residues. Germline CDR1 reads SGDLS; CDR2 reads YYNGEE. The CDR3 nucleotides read TGTGCCGGCAGCTTAGCCGGACAGGGGGCGTTCACCGGGGAGCTGTTTTTT. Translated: CAGSLAGQGAFTGELFF.

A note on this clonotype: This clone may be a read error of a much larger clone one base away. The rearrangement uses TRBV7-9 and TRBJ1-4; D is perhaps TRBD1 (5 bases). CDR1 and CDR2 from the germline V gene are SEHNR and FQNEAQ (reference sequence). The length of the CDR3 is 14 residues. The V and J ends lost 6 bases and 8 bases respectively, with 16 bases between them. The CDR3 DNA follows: TGTGCCAGCAGTATGGCAGGCTGGGGGGAAAAACTGTTTTTT. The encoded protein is CASSMAGWGEKLFF.

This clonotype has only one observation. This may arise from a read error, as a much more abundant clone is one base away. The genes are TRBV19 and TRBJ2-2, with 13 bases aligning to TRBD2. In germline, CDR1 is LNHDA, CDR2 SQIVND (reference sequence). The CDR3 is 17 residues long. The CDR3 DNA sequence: TGTGCCAGTAGTATGCACCGGACTAGCGGGAGCACCGGGGGGCTGTTTTTT. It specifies CASSMHRTSGSTGGLFF.

CDR3 sequence (DNA): TGTGCCAGCAGCCAGCAGGGCCAGCCCCAGCATTTT. Protein sequence: CASSQQGQPQHF. The chain combines TRBV2 with TRBJ1-5; tentative D call: TRBD1 (5 bases). V was cut by 6 bases and J by 7 bases, with 10 bases left in between. CDR3 length equals 12 residues. Germline CDR1 reads SNHLY; CDR2 reads FYNNEI. The full variable domain, with the rest looked up from reference TRBV2 and TRBJ1-5, is EPEVTQTPSHQVTQMGQEVILRCVPISNHLYFYWYRQILGQKVEFLVSFYNNEISEKSEIFDDQFSVERPDGSNFTLKIRSTKLEDSAMYFCASSQQGQPQHFGDGTRLSIL.

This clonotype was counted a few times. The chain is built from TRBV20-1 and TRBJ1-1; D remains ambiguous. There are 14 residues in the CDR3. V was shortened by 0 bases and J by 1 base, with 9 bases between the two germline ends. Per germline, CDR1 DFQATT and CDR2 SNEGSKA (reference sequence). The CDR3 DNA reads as TGCAGTGCTAGAGATATCGCGGCGAACACTGAAGCTTTCTTT. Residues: CSARDIAANTEAFF.

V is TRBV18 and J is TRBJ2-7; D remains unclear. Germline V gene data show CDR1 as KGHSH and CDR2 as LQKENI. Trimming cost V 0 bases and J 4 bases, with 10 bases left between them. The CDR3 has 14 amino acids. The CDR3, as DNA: TGTGCCAGCTCACCACCGGTTTCCGGATACGAGCAGTACTTC. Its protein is CASSPPVSGYEQYF. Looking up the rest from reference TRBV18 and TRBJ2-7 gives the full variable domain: NAGVMQNPRHLVRRRGQEARLRCSPMKGHSHVYWYRQLPEEGLKFMVYLQKENIIDESGMPKERFSAEFPKEGPSILRIQQVVRGDSAAYFCASSPPVSGYEQYFGPGTRLTVT.

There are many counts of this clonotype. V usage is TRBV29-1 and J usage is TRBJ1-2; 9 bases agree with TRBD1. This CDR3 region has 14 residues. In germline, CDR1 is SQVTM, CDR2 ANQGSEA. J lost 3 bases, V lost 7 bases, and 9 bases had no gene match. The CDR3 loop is CSAGDRDRDYGYTF. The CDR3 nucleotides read TGCAGCGCCGGGGACAGGGATCGAGACTATGGCTACACCTTC.

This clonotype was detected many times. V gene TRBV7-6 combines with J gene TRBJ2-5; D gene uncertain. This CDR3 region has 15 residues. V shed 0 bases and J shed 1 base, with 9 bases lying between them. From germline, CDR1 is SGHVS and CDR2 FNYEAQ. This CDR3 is CASSLAQTPQETQYF. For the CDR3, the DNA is TGTGCCAGCAGCTTAGCCCAGACACCCCAAGAGACCCAGTACTTC.

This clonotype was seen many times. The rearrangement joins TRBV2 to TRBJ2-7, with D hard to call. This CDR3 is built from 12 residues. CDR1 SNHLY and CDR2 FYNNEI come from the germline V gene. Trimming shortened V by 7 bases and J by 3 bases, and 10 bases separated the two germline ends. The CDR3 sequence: CASKHDDYEQYF. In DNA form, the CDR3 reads TGTGCCAGCAAACACGACGACTACGAGCAGTACTTC.

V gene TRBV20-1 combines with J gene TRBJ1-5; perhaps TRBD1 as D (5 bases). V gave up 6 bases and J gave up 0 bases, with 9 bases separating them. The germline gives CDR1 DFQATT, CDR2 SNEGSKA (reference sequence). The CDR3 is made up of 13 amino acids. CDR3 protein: CSATDFSNQPQHF. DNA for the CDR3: TGCAGTGCGACAGACTTTAGCAATCAGCCCCAGCATTTT.